Following are 14 T cell receptor beta chains from one sample sequenced in a study of beta chain features in type 1 diabetes. TCRB transcripts that were expressed got sequenced, as all of the isolated RNA had been reverse transcribed. Data came from immunoSEQ multiplex PCR; TCRdb stores just in-frame clones and leaves some out. The profile shows roughly 240,000 clones, roughly 13% of them singletons. The sample comprised naive CD4+ T cells from blood. The receptors come from a woman in her forties in good health.

V is TRBV5-6 and J is TRBJ1-2; 11 nucleotides line up with TRBD1. The CDR3 contains 14 residues. J gave up 7 bases and V 4 bases, and 6 bases lay outside the gene matches. The germline gives CDR1 SGHDT, CDR2 YYEEEE. Here the CDR3 DNA reads TGTGCCAGCAGCAAGGGACAGGGGGATACTGGCTACACCTTC. This gives the protein CASSKGQGDTGYTF.

The genes are TRBV28 and TRBJ1-5; no reliable D call. This CDR3 has 13 amino acids. Trimming removed 5 bases at V and 4 bases at J, with 9 bases between. The germline V gene has CDR1 MDHEN and CDR2 SYDVKM. The CDR3 is CASSRERNQPQHF. DNA of the CDR3: TGTGCCAGCAGTCGGGAGAGAAATCAGCCCCAGCATTTT.

V is TRBV7-8 and J is TRBJ2-7; 10 nucleotides agree with TRBD1. The CDR3 has 16 amino acids. CDR1 is SGHVS, CDR2 FQNEAQ, per germline. V gave up 1 base and J gave up 2 bases; unmatched junction bases: 5. The CDR3 loop is CASSLEGQGTPYEQYF. CDR3 in DNA: TGTGCCAGCAGCTTAGAGGGACAGGGGACCCCCTACGAGCAGTACTTC.

This chain connects TRBV7-2 to TRBJ2-3; 8 bases are a match to TRBD2. Trimming at V came to 0 bases and at J to 5 bases, leaving 13 bases not matched to a gene. This CDR3 has 18 residues. The germline CDR1 and CDR2 sequences are SGHTA and FQGNSA. The CDR3 loop reads CASSLANPGLAGIDTQYF. The CDR3, as DNA: TGTGCCAGCAGCTTAGCAAACCCTGGTTTAGCGGGGATAGATACGCAGTATTTT.

This clone was seen a handful of times. The chain uses TRBV5-6 and TRBJ2-1, with 8 bases fitting TRBD2. The CDR3 is 17 residues long. The germline V gene encodes CDR1 SGHDT and CDR2 YYEEEE. V was pared by 4 bases and J by 0 bases, with 9 bases of the junction left unmatched. This CDR3 reads CASSLLSGGASYNEQFF. In nucleotides, the CDR3 is TGTGCCAGCAGCCTACTGAGCGGGGGCGCCTCCTACAATGAGCAGTTCTTC.

The J gene is TRBJ1-5, the V gene TRBV18; 8 positions match TRBD1. CDR1 KGHSH and CDR2 LQKENI come from the germline V gene. J lost 4 bases, V lost 3 bases, and 5 bases had no gene match. The CDR3 is made up of 15 amino acids. Here the CDR3 DNA reads TGTGCCAGCTCACCGGGGACAGGACGAAATCAGCCCCAGCATTTT. This encodes CASSPGTGRNQPQHF. The full variable domain, with the rest looked up from reference TRBV18 and TRBJ1-5, is NAGVMQNPRHLVRRRGQEARLRCSPMKGHSHVYWYRQLPEEGLKFMVYLQKENIIDESGMPKERFSAEFPKEGPSILRIQQVVRGDSAAYFCASSPGTGRNQPQHFGDGTRLSIL.

This clone occurred a few times. The J gene is TRBJ2-7, the V gene TRBV5-1, with D tentatively TRBD1 (5 bases). CDR1 SGHRS and CDR2 YFSETQ come from the germline V gene. This CDR3 spans 14 amino acids. V was shortened by 0 bases and J by 2 bases, with 9 bases between the two germline ends. CDR3 nucleotides: TGCGCCAGCAGCTTGGAACAGGAGCCCTACGAGCAGTACTTC. It encodes CASSLEQEPYEQYF.

This clone came up a few times. CDR3 loop: CASSPPSGTGDHTF. The CDR3 bases are TGTGCCAGCTCACCACCGAGCGGGACAGGGGATCACACCTTC. The chain is built from TRBV18 and TRBJ1-2; TRBD1 aligns across 10 bases. The CDR3 is 14 residues long. Germline CDR1 KGHSH, CDR2 LQKENI. The J segment lost 12 bases and the V segment lost 0 bases, leaving 7 bases of the junction unmatched.

The chain employs TRBV19 and TRBJ1-5, with D possibly being TRBD1 (6 bases). V lost 5 bases, J lost 4 bases, and 24 bases lay in between. This CDR3 is 18 amino acids long. Germline V CDR1 and CDR2: LNHDA, SQIVND (reference sequence). The CDR3 spells CASSAGSLGGRRNQPQHF. CDR3 nucleotides: TGTGCCAGTAGTGCGGGCAGTCTGGGGGGGCGAAGGAATCAGCCCCAGCATTTT.

This clone was found a few times. The V and J genes are TRBV4-2 and TRBJ2-1; possible D gene TRBD2, 5 bases. The CDR3 contains 17 residues. Germline V gives CDR1 LGHNA, CDR2 YNFKEQ. Trimming took off 0 bases at V and 2 bases at J, with 14 bases between the two ends. The CDR3 bases are TGTGCCAGCAGCCAAGAGCCCTCCAGCGGTCCCTACAATGAGCAGTTCTTC. Translated, it gives CASSQEPSSGPYNEQFF.

This clone showed up just a few times. The V and J genes are TRBV11-2 and TRBJ2-1, with D perhaps TRBD2 (6 bases). The CDR3 sequence is 14 residues long. CDR1 SGHAT and CDR2 FQNNGV come from the germline V gene. Trimming stripped 8 bases from V and 3 bases from J, with 14 bases between. CDR3 loop: CASDFGLIYNEQFF. The CDR3 DNA sequence: TGTGCCAGCGACTTTGGACTAATCTACAATGAGCAGTTCTTC.

The sample holds a few counts of this clone. This chain uses TRBV4-3 with TRBJ2-2; TRBD2 matches at 8 bases. Trimming removed 6 bases from V and 3 bases from J; junction bases left unmatched: 3. The germline CDR1 and CDR2 sequences are LGHNA and YSLEER. This CDR3 comprises 14 residues. The CDR3 DNA reads TGCGCCAGCAGGGTAGCGGGGTACACCGGGGAGCTGTTTTTT. Its protein is CASRVAGYTGELFF.

This clone was recorded a few times. V and J are TRBV9 and TRBJ1-3; D gene uncertain. V was cut by 4 bases and J by 7 bases, with 12 bases left in between. The CDR3 loop spans 13 amino acids. Germline assignment: CDR1 SGDLS and CDR2 YYNGEE. The CDR3 is CASSSPSRNTIYF. DNA of the CDR3: TGTGCCAGCAGCTCCCCTTCTCGGAACACCATATATTTT.

This clone was seen more than once but under ten times. This sequence joins TRBV6-4 and TRBJ2-1; 9 bases are shared with TRBD1. This CDR3 region has 16 residues. Germline CDR1 reads MRHNA; CDR2 reads SNTAGT. V was clipped by 3 bases and J by 2 bases; unmatched bases: 5. This CDR3 is CASSEEDRGPYNEQFF. In nucleotides, the CDR3 is TGTGCCAGCAGTGAGGAGGACAGGGGACCCTACAATGAGCAGTTCTTC.